Below are 10 T cell receptor beta chains sequenced from a single sample in a study of cytomegalovirus exposure and HLA in healthy donors. The PCR ran on 60 Vbeta and 13 Jbeta primers. This table comes from immunoSEQ multiplex PCR, and its TCRdb copy is limited to in-frame clones, with some not included. The data contain approximately 88,000 clones, about 80% of them singletons. The sequencing sample was made of PBMCs. These receptors all come from a male donor in good health and CMV-seronegative.

The chain combines TRBV6-5 with TRBJ2-2; 9 nucleotides match TRBD1. The CDR3 runs 14 residues. Trimming removed 6 bases from V and 11 bases from J; junction bases left unmatched: 10. The germline CDR1 and CDR2 sequences are MNHEY and SVGAGI. The CDR3 loop reads CASSPGTGRSELFF. DNA for the CDR3: TGTGCCAGCAGCCCCGGGACAGGGCGGTCCGAGCTGTTTTTT.

This clone was recorded a few times. At one end the junction does not follow the germline gene, possibly because of a read error. The chain joins TRBV27 to TRBJ2-2, with 8 nucleotides matching TRBD2. Germline lookup yields CDR1 MNHEY and CDR2 SMNVEV (reference sequence). This CDR3 comprises 15 residues. This chain's CDR3 is CASSLWAGGIGELFF. The CDR3 DNA follows: TGTGCCAGTAGTTTATGGGCGGGAGGAATCGGGGAGCTGTTTTTT.

The chain joins TRBV4-1 to TRBJ2-1; TRBD2 matches 8 bases. Germline V CDR1 and CDR2: MGHRA, YSYEKL. The CDR3 length is 18 residues. Trimming cost V 0 bases and J 3 bases; bases outside gene matches: 10. CDR3 sequence reads: CASSQEGTRSLLYNEQFF. CDR3 nucleotides: TGCGCCAGCAGCCAAGAAGGGACTAGAAGTTTACTCTACAATGAGCAGTTCTTC.

The J gene is TRBJ2-4, the V gene TRBV5-1, with a possible D match to TRBD1 (6 bases). This CDR3 is 14 amino acids long. Trimming left V 0 bases short and J 8 bases short, with 12 bases between. Germline CDR1 and CDR2: SGHRS and YFSETQ. As DNA, the CDR3 is TGCGCCAGCAGCTTGGGCAGGGACAACGACATTCAGTACTTC. As protein: CASSLGRDNDIQYF.

The J gene is TRBJ1-1, the V gene TRBV6-5; no reliable D call. The V gene lost 2 bases and the J gene lost 5 bases, with 18 bases spanning the gap. The CDR3 spans 16 residues. Germline V lookup: CDR1 MNHEY, CDR2 SVGAGI. In nucleotides, the CDR3 is TGTGCCAGCAGTTACGATCCGAATGGAGGACGGACTGAAGCTTTCTTT. This sequence encodes CASSYDPNGGRTEAFF.

CDR3 amino acids: CASSLGTYGYTF. CDR3 coding DNA: TGTGCCAGCAGCTTGGGGACTTATGGCTACACCTTC. The rearrangement links TRBV5-6 to TRBJ1-2; no clear D. The CDR3 is 12 residues long. CDR1 is SGHDT, CDR2 YYEEEE, per germline. Between the trimmed V and J ends, which lost 0 bases and 5 bases, there was a span of 5 bases. Based on the CDR3 plus reference TRBV5-6 and TRBJ1-2, the full variable domain is DAGVTQSPTHLIKTRGQQVTLRCSPKSGHDTVSWYQQALGQGPQFIFQYYEEEERQRGNFPDRFSGHQFPNYSSELNVNALLLGDSALYLCASSLGTYGYTFGSGTRLTVV.

CDR3 bases: TGTGCCAGCAGCGTAACGGGGGGGGCTCTCGGATCCTACAATGAGCAGTTCTTC. This gives the protein CASSVTGGALGSYNEQFF. The chain couples TRBV9 to TRBJ2-1; 8 bases are shared with TRBD2. J was trimmed by 1 base and V by 1 base; bases with no gene match: 10. CDR3 length: 18 residues. Germline V gives CDR1 SGDLS, CDR2 YYNGEE.

The V call is TRBV5-1, the J call TRBJ2-1; TRBD1 is a possible D gene (6 bases). V was cut by 2 bases and J by 9 bases, with 12 bases left in between. Looked up from germline, CDR1 is SGHRS and CDR2 is YFSETQ. This CDR3 comprises 13 residues. CDR3 sequence: CASSLTGSGEQFF. The CDR3 DNA reads as TGCGCCAGCAGCTTAACAGGGAGCGGTGAGCAGTTCTTC.

This clone has only a few counts. Written as DNA, the CDR3 is TGTGCCAGCAGCCCGCCCGGTACAGCCGGCTACACCTTC. It translates to CASSPPGTAGYTF. The rearrangement joins TRBV6-6 to TRBJ1-2; D uncertain. The CDR3 is 13 amino acids. Trimming removed 6 bases from V and 8 bases from J, with 16 bases in between. Germline loops: CDR1 MNHNY, CDR2 SVGAGI (reference sequence).

The chain uses TRBV5-6 and TRBJ2-3; D remains ambiguous. From germline, CDR1 is SGHDT and CDR2 YYEEEE. V gave up 2 bases and J gave up 7 bases, with 5 bases separating them. This CDR3 has 11 amino acids. The CDR3 coding sequence is TGTGCCAGCAGCTTCGGTAATACGCAGTATTTT. Translated: CASSFGNTQYF.